This T cell receptor (beta chain) was sequenced in a study of blood T cell repertoires in COVID-19. This clone was seen only a few times. The method was immunoSEQ multiplex PCR; TCRdb's version includes in-frame clones alone and lacks a portion of them. The sample includes roughly 180,000 clones, around 87% of them seen just once. CDR1 LNHNV and CDR2 YYDKDF come from the germline V gene (reference sequence). The CDR3 runs 16 residues. Trimming at V came to 8 bases and at J to 0 bases, leaving 7 bases not matched to a gene. The sequence came from a man in his late teens or twenties with acute or convalescent COVID-19. Material: peripheral blood. J is TRBJ2-6 and V is TRBV15, with TRBD1 matching over 7 bases. In DNA form, the CDR3 reads TGTGCCACCCTCCCGGGACAGCGCTCTGGGGCCAACGTCCTGACTTTC. This codes for CATLPGQRSGANVLTF.